This T cell receptor (beta chain) was recovered during a study of blood T cell repertoires in COVID-19. Overall study: The United States, Italy and Spain supplied acute and convalescent COVID-19 samples. The analysed material was cDNA or gDNA that came from T cells, B-cell-depleted T cells, or PBMCs.

Under the authors' procedure: The assay estimated nucleated cells by amplifying reference gene primers. Using immunoSEQ multiplex PCR, the repertoire was profiled, and TCRdb retains in-frame clones only, with some absent. V and J calls and clone size are given by that table; D and trimming were obtained from the DNA. The sample contains almost 55,000 clones, less than 85% of which appear only once. Source material: peripheral blood. The clonotype was recovered from a human donor in a cohort sampled during active COVID-19.

The CDR3 spells CASSERAGGVYNEQFF. The CDR3 region has the DNA TGTGCCAGCAGTGAACGAGCGGGGGGGGTATACAATGAGCAGTTCTTC. This chain links TRBV2 with TRBJ2-1; 10 bases agree with TRBD2. This CDR3 spans 16 amino acids. With 2 bases clipped from V and 4 bases from J, the junction kept 5 bases outside the gene matches. The germline V gene has CDR1 SNHLY and CDR2 FYNNEI.